This T cell receptor (beta chain) comes out of a study of OX40 agonist ivuxolimab in advanced cancers. With regard to the full study: Ivuxolimab was an agonistic, fully human IgG2 monoclonal antibody directed against OX40 (CD134), a costimulatory receptor. The paper covers the monotherapy dose-escalation part of the phase I ivuxolimab trial, which included N of about 50 patients. Prior anti-PD-1, anti-PD-L1 or anti-CTLA-4 therapy was permitted, and checkpoint inhibitors had been received by under 50% of dose-escalation patients. Intravenous ivuxolimab was administered to patients every 2 weeks at six dose levels: 0.01, 0.1, 0.3, 1.5, 3 and 10 mg/kg. Of the roughly 52 dose-escalation patients, hepatocellular carcinoma was present in approximately 20, melanoma in roughly 15, renal cell carcinoma in 9 and head and neck cancer in 9. In the dose-escalation cohort, approximately 80% of patients were male, and the mean age was roughly 56 years with a range of about 20 to 79. Peripheral TCRbeta sequencing was intended to test whether TCR sequence diversity was altered and clonal T-cell expansion was caused by ivuxolimab. Three dose-escalation patients achieved partial responses, one with hepatocellular carcinoma and two with cutaneous melanoma.

Patients with autoimmune disease history or receiving systemic immunosuppression were excluded from the trial. Peripheral blood for TCR sequencing was drawn from every dose cohort at baseline, at cycle 4 day 1 and at cycle 7 day 1. Samples came from an open-label, multicenter, first-in-human phase I dose-escalation trial of ivuxolimab. Adults with locally advanced or metastatic melanoma, renal cell carcinoma, hepatocellular carcinoma or head and neck squamous cell carcinoma were enrolled in the trial. Before TCR sequencing, CD4+ T cells and CD8+ T cells from peripheral blood were sorted into separate populations. Regarding this clone: What antigen it recognizes has not been identified. No much larger clone is present one base from it, and per-base qualities are unavailable.

Via the germline V gene, CDR1 is SGHRS and CDR2 YFSETQ. A distance of 11 bases separates the germline ends of V and J, which lose 5 bases and 0 bases respectively. From cysteine to phenylalanine, the CDR3 is 14 amino acids long. The CDR3 DNA has 42 bases and is translated from base 1. To sequence the TCRbeta CDR3 region, genomic DNA was isolated from the sorted cells. The immunoSEQ Assay was used to sequence the TCRbeta CDR3 regions. Not all clones reach the TCRdb copy of this immuneACCESS table, which keeps in-frame sequences only. Checked studies attribute under half of the gap to unresolved V genes and leave the rest unexplained. The sample has approximately 84,000 clones on record, about 91% of them singletons. 0.19% of the sample comes from the top ten. Overall results and qualifications from the work: In the 0.1-3.0 mg/kg groups, partial responders were among the patients with the lowest normalized peripheral clonal expansion, particularly in CD8+ T cells. Low levels of normalized T-cell clonal expansion were also seen in some nonresponding patients. The antigen specificity of the peripheral T cells that underwent clonal expansion was not determined. At doses of 0.1 to 3.0 mg/kg, clonal expansion of both CD4+ and CD8+ blood T cells was observed from baseline to week 6. After ivuxolimab, expanded clones were on average more numerous among CD8+ T cells than among CD4+ T cells.

The chain is made from TRBV5-1 and TRBJ1-1, with the D gene call left open. The origin of this receptor is an adult with an advanced solid tumor such as melanoma, head and neck, liver or kidney cancer. Sequences were derived from CD4+ or CD8+ T cells sorted from blood, sampled in a trial of the OX40 agonist ivuxolimab. CDR3 region: CASRIEPMNTEAFF. The nucleotide sequence reads as follows: TGCGCCAGCAGGATAGAACCTATGAACACTGAAGCTTTCTTT.